This T cell receptor (beta chain) was profiled in a study of neurological immune-mediated disorders. The CDR3 totals 16 residues. Germline V gene lookup returns CDR1 SGHTA and CDR2 FQGNSA. V was clipped by 2 bases and J by 6 bases; unmatched bases: 6. This clonotype was counted many times. 5'RACE with 10-nucleotide random UMIs generated the cDNA. Every sequencing run drew on 15-18 subjects and yielded over 160 million TCR-beta sequences. Via MiXCR, TCRdb re-called the 5' RACE reads, giving one row per CDR3 protein. The table has 25,000 to 35,000 distinct CDR3 sequences, more than 4% seen once; the top ten hold about 23%. Maryland, USA blood bank volunteers served as healthy controls. The sorted libraries were made from 1 million CD4+ or CD8+ T cells.

The rearrangement joins TRBV7-2 to TRBJ2-1, with 11 bases matching TRBD2. The TCR was taken from a woman in her thirties or forties in good health. Sample: CD4+ T cells from blood. Written as DNA, the CDR3 is TGTGCCAGCAGCTTACGGAGACTAGCGGGAACCAATGAGCAGTTCTTC. Encoded protein: CASSLRRLAGTNEQFF. Combining the CDR3 with reference TRBV7-2 and TRBJ2-1 gives the whole variable domain GAGVSQSPSNKVTEKGKDVELRCDPISGHTALYWYRQSLGQGLEFLIYFQGNSAPDKSGLPSDRFSAERTGGSVSTLTIQRTQQEDSAVYLCASSLRRLAGTNEQFFGPGTRLTVL.